These 25 T cell receptor beta chains share one sample of origin, sequenced in a study of PD-L1 blockade in urothelial cancer. Assay: immunoSEQ multiplex PCR; the TCRdb copy retains only in-frame clones and omits some. This table holds roughly 60,000 clones, roughly four fifths found once. Sequencing was performed on PBMCs, taken around atezolizumab (anti-PD-L1) treatment. The origin of the receptors is a man between 65 and 85 years old with urothelial cancer.

The chain employs TRBV7-3 and TRBJ2-1; 10 nucleotides line up with TRBD2. This CDR3 spans 17 amino acids. V was clipped by 5 bases and J by 4 bases; unmatched bases: 11. Germline CDR1 is SGHTA and CDR2 is FQGTGA. CDR3 amino acids: CASSVGIAGGGYNEQFF. CDR3 nucleotide sequence: TGTGCCAGCAGCGTGGGGATAGCGGGAGGAGGTTACAATGAGCAGTTCTTC.

In its sample, this clone was seen a few times. This chain links TRBV9 with TRBJ1-2; D is unresolved. The CDR3 has 13 residues. Per germline, CDR1 SGDLS and CDR2 YYNGEE. Trimming shortened V by 6 bases and J by 1 base, and 10 bases separated the two germline ends. CDR3 sequence (DNA): TGTGCCAGCACTTTGGAGGGTAACTATGGCTACACCTTC. It yields the protein CASTLEGNYGYTF.

This chain uses TRBV2 with TRBJ1-1; D is unclear. The ends were cut back, 7 bases at V and 0 bases at J, with 9 bases in the middle. CDR1 SNHLY and CDR2 FYNNEI come from the germline V gene. The CDR3 loop spans 13 amino acids. CDR3 amino acids: CASKESMNTEAFF. The DNA for the CDR3 is TGTGCCAGCAAAGAAAGCATGAACACTGAAGCTTTCTTT.

The chain links TRBV14 to TRBJ1-2, with a tentative D call TRBD1 (5 bases). With 3 bases removed from V and 4 bases from J, the gap between germline ends came to 9 bases. CDR3 length equals 13 residues. Germline lookup yields CDR1 SGHDN and CDR2 FVKESK. This chain's CDR3 is CASSQGTTYGYTF. In nucleotides, the CDR3 is TGTGCCAGCAGCCAGGGGACTACCTATGGCTACACCTTC.

The rearrangement links TRBV4-2 to TRBJ2-7; 10 nucleotides line up with TRBD2. Looked up from germline, CDR1 is LGHNA and CDR2 is YNFKEQ. The CDR3 contains 16 residues. With V trimmed by 3 bases and J by 12 bases, 17 bases remained unmatched. CDR3 coding DNA: TGTGCCAGCAGCCAGCTAGGCGATATAGCGGGAGGACGAATGTACTTC. Amino acid sequence: CASSQLGDIAGGRMYF.

The chain carries TRBV15 and TRBJ2-3, with 11 bases identical to TRBD2. The CDR3 spans 15 residues. The germline CDR1 and CDR2 sequences are LNHNV and YYDKDF (reference sequence). Trimming removed 4 bases from V and 2 bases from J; junction bases left unmatched: 2. CDR3 sequence: CATSTGLADTDTQYF. CDR3 nucleotide sequence: TGTGCCACCAGCACGGGACTAGCGGACACAGATACGCAGTATTTT.

The chain joins TRBV6-5 to TRBJ2-1; 9 bases are shared with TRBD2. J lost 6 bases, V lost 5 bases, and 8 bases had no gene match. This CDR3 comprises 15 residues. The germline gives CDR1 MNHEY, CDR2 SVGAGI. Here the CDR3 DNA reads TGTGCCAGCAGTGGGGGGTTTAGCGGGAGCAATGAGCAGTTCTTC. It encodes CASSGGFSGSNEQFF.

CDR3 amino acids: CASSPTGPYNEQFF. The CDR3 nucleotides are TGCGCCAGCAGCCCGACGGGTCCTTACAATGAGCAGTTCTTC. This chain links TRBV5-1 with TRBJ2-1; D unresolved. This CDR3 has 14 residues. The V end was cut by 4 bases, the J end by 4 bases, with 12 bases between. Germline CDR1 and CDR2: SGHRS and YFSETQ.

The V and J genes are TRBV28 and TRBJ2-7; a possible D gene is TRBD1 (5 bases). V gave up 1 base and J gave up 2 bases, with 18 bases separating them. Germline values: CDR1 MDHEN, CDR2 SYDVKM. This CDR3 spans 17 amino acids. The DNA for the CDR3 is TGTGCCAGCAGTTTATACTCCTACAGGTTCTACGCCTACGAGCAGTACTTC. This translates into CASSLYSYRFYAYEQYF. The full variable domain, with the rest looked up from reference TRBV28 and TRBJ2-7, is DVKVTQSSRYLVKRTGEKVFLECVQDMDHENMFWYRQDPGLGLRLIYFSYDVKMKEKGDIPEGYSVSREKKERFSLILESASTNQTSMYLCASSLYSYRFYAYEQYFGPGTRLTVT.

The chain recombines TRBV10-2 with TRBJ2-2, with 8 bases matching TRBD1. After removal of 2 bases from V and 3 bases from J, the junction contained 8 bases not matched to a gene. This CDR3 region has 17 residues. Germline CDR1 is WSHSY and CDR2 is SAAADI. CDR3 coding DNA: TGCGCCAGCAGTGAGGGCAGGGGGCCTATTGACACCGGGGAGCTGTTTTTT. As protein: CASSEGRGPIDTGELFF.

J is TRBJ2-7 and V is TRBV6-6; TRBD2 matches at 10 bases. The V gene's germline CDR1 is MNHNY and CDR2 SVGAGI (reference sequence). V was pared by 6 bases and J by 3 bases, with 8 bases of the junction left unmatched. The CDR3 loop spans 15 amino acids. The CDR3 loop reads CASSLVAGGRYEQYF. The CDR3 coding sequence is TGTGCCAGCAGCCTTGTAGCGGGAGGACGCTACGAGCAGTACTTC.

V gene TRBV19 combines with J gene TRBJ2-1; possible D gene TRBD1, 6 bases. The CDR3 covers 13 residues. Deletions cut 4 bases from V and 10 bases from J, with 14 bases between. CDR1 is LNHDA and CDR2 is SQIVND in the germline V gene (reference sequence). The CDR3 nucleotides are TGTGCCAGTAGTAAGGACCACGACAGGGAGCAGTTCTTC. This gives the protein CASSKDHDREQFF.

In this sample, this clone turned up a few times. J is TRBJ2-1 and V is TRBV5-1, with 10 bases matching TRBD1. Trimming took 3 bases from V and 3 from J; bases not matched to a gene: 3. CDR3 length: 15 residues. The germline V gene encodes CDR1 SGHRS and CDR2 YFSETQ. Here the CDR3 reads CASSSRTGGYNEQFF. As DNA, the CDR3 is TGCGCCAGCAGCTCCCGGACAGGGGGCTACAATGAGCAGTTCTTC.

There are a few counts of this clone. The gene calls are TRBV11-2 and TRBJ1-2; D perhaps matches TRBD1 (6 bases). Germline values: CDR1 SGHAT, CDR2 FQNNGV. Deletions cut 0 bases from V and 7 bases from J, with 9 bases between. This CDR3 has 13 amino acids. The CDR3 DNA reads TGTGCCAGCAGCTTAGACAGGGGATCTGGCTACACCTTC. Its protein product is CASSLDRGSGYTF.

The count of this clone is one. V gene TRBV5-1 combines with J gene TRBJ1-2, with D maybe TRBD1 (5 bases). V lost 0 bases and J 7 bases, leaving 10 bases between the germline ends. The germline CDR1 and CDR2 sequences are SGHRS and YFSETQ. The CDR3 sequence is 13 residues long. DNA of the CDR3: TGCGCCAGCAGCTTGGGCGGGGCGGTTGGCTACACCTTC. It specifies CASSLGGAVGYTF.

For the CDR3, the DNA is TGTGCCAGCAGCGCCTCTAGCGGGAGTACCACAGATACGCAGTATTTT. It specifies CASSASSGSTTDTQYF. The gene calls are TRBV7-3 and TRBJ2-3; 10 positions agree with TRBD2. This CDR3 has 16 residues. With 5 bases clipped from V and 2 bases from J, the junction kept 7 bases outside the gene matches. The germline gives CDR1 SGHTA, CDR2 FQGTGA.

The chain uses TRBV5-1 and TRBJ2-2; TRBD2 matches 12 bases. V lost 2 bases and J lost 5; bases outside the gene matches: 4. Germline-derived CDR1 and CDR2 are SGHRS and YFSETQ. This CDR3 is built from 16 residues. CDR3 residues: CASSLLLAGGTGELFF. The DNA for the CDR3 is TGCGCCAGCAGCTTACTCCTAGCGGGGGGGACCGGGGAGCTGTTTTTT.

The chain combines TRBV11-2 with TRBJ2-7; D unresolved. The CDR3 length is 12 residues. The germline V and J ends were trimmed by 7 bases and 4 bases, with 11 bases remaining between them. Germline loops: CDR1 SGHAT, CDR2 FQNNGV. The CDR3 reads CASTFPRYEQYF. For the CDR3, the DNA is TGTGCCAGCACCTTCCCGAGATACGAGCAGTACTTC.

In this sample, this clone turned up once. V usage is TRBV27 and J usage is TRBJ2-3; TRBD2 matches at 12 bases. This CDR3 spans 17 amino acids. V trimming: 4 bases; J trimming: 3 bases; junction bases outside the gene matches: 8. Germline-derived CDR1 and CDR2 are MNHEY and SMNVEV (reference sequence). The CDR3, as DNA: TGTGCCAGCAGTTCCCCCGGACTAGCGGGACAGACAGATACGCAGTATTTT. It encodes CASSSPGLAGQTDTQYF.

The rearrangement joins TRBV7-9 to TRBJ1-5; TRBD1 agrees at 12 bases. V was clipped by 9 bases and J by 1 base; unmatched bases: 4. CDR1 is SEHNR and CDR2 is FQNEAQ in the germline V gene (reference sequence). This CDR3 has 15 residues. The DNA of the CDR3 is TGTGCCAGTGGGACAGGGGGCCTAAGCAATCAGCCCCAGCATTTT. Translated, it gives CASGTGGLSNQPQHF.

This clone was observed a few times. The rearrangement links TRBV30 to TRBJ1-5; 9 positions agree with TRBD1. Looked up from germline, CDR1 is GTSNPN and CDR2 is SVGIG (reference sequence). The CDR3 has 15 amino acids. V shed 0 bases and J 4 bases; nucleotides not matched to a gene: 4. The CDR3 DNA follows: TGTGCCTGGAGTGTACAGGGGGCTAGAAATCAGCCCCAGCATTTT. Its translation: CAWSVQGARNQPQHF. Based on the CDR3 plus reference TRBV30 and TRBJ1-5, the full variable domain is SQTIHQWPATLVQPVGSPLSLECTVEGTSNPNLYWYRQAAGRGLQLLFYSVGIGQISSEVPQNLSASRPQDRQFILSSKKLLLSDSGFYLCAWSVQGARNQPQHFGDGTRLSIL.

This chain uses TRBV5-5 with TRBJ2-1; 10 bases are a match to TRBD2. The CDR3 is 17 amino acids. Germline-derived CDR1 and CDR2 are SGHKS and YYEKEE (reference sequence). Trimming at V came to 0 bases and at J to 0 bases, leaving 3 bases not matched to a gene. In nucleotides, the CDR3 is TGTGCCAGCAGCTTGGGACTAGCGGGCTTCTCCTACAATGAGCAGTTCTTC. Its protein is CASSLGLAGFSYNEQFF.

This clone was detected only a few times. The chain couples TRBV2 to TRBJ2-2; the match to TRBD1 covers 9 bases. Germline V CDR1 and CDR2: SNHLY, FYNNEI. The length of the CDR3 is 16 residues. The V segment lost 6 bases and the J segment 8 bases; nucleotides outside the gene matches: 13. CDR3 DNA sequence: TGTGCCAGCAGGGGGGTTTGGACAGGGGCGTCTGGGGAGCTGTTTTTT. Protein product: CASRGVWTGASGELFF.

Comments on this clone: At the DNA level, this CDR3 is encoded by other sequences in the same sample as well. This rearrangement joins TRBV5-1 to TRBJ2-5, with TRBD1 as a possible D gene (5 bases). CDR3 length equals 14 residues. The germline V gene has CDR1 SGHRS and CDR2 YFSETQ. V was clipped by 2 bases and J by 4 bases, with 12 bases between them. The CDR3 region is CASSFGQGRETQYF. As DNA, the CDR3 is TGCGCCAGCAGCTTCGGGCAGGGCCGAGAGACCCAGTACTTC.

The chain couples TRBV5-1 to TRBJ2-1; 16 bases are shared with TRBD2. The germline V gene encodes CDR1 SGHRS and CDR2 YFSETQ. Trimming took 4 bases from V and 9 from J; bases not matched to a gene: 10. The CDR3 length is 17 residues. The CDR3: CASSTGTSGGGLSEQFF. CDR3 in DNA: TGCGCCAGCAGCACCGGGACTAGCGGGGGGGGACTCAGTGAGCAGTTCTTC.